Below are 15 T cell receptor beta chains sequenced from a single sample in a study of CD8+CD57+ T cells in acquired aplastic anemia. Investigators profiled TCR beta VDJ and CDR3 from genomic DNA template. TCRdb analysed the reads with MiXCR anew, one entry per CDR3 protein. The sample has over 150,000 distinct CDR3 sequences, less than 65% seen once. The source material was sorted CD4+, CD8+, or CD8+CD57+ T cells (not recorded which) from PBMCs. The source of these receptors is a human donor in good health, serving as a control.

This CDR3 is CASTQGGSYNEQFF. The CDR3 nucleotides are TGTGCCAGTACCCAGGGGGGCTCCTACAATGAGCAGTTCTTC. This sequence joins TRBV7-2 and TRBJ2-1; TRBD1 is a possible D gene (7 bases). This CDR3 comprises 14 residues. Germline CDR1 reads SGHTA; CDR2 reads FQGNSA. V lost 9 bases and J lost 0, with 12 bases in between.

The chain carries TRBV12-3 or TRBV12-4 and TRBJ2-7; 10 positions agree with TRBD1. V gave up 3 bases and J gave up 6 bases; unmatched junction bases: 8. The length of the CDR3 is 15 residues. The CDR3 loop reads CASSFAGTGVSEQYF. Written as DNA, the CDR3 is TGTGCCAGCAGTTTTGCCGGGACAGGGGTAAGCGAGCAGTACTTC.

This chain uses TRBV7-9 with TRBJ1-2; 11 positions match TRBD1. The CDR3 extends over 15 amino acids. Looked up from germline, CDR1 is SEHNR and CDR2 is FQNEAQ (reference sequence). The J segment lost 6 bases and the V segment lost 5 bases, leaving 8 bases of the junction unmatched. For the CDR3, the DNA is TGTGCCAGCAGCCCCGGGACAGGGGGTGAGCATGGCTACACCTTC. Protein product: CASSPGTGGEHGYTF.

This clonotype has only one observation. The chain combines TRBV12-3 or TRBV12-4 with TRBJ1-5; D is unresolved. V shed 3 bases and J shed 1 base, with 7 bases lying between them. The CDR3 consists of 14 residues. The DNA for the CDR3 is TGTGCCAGCAGTTTGGGCAGAAGCAATCAGCCCCAGCATTTT. It yields the protein CASSLGRSNQPQHF.

This clonotype has at least ten counts. This chain connects TRBV5-1 to TRBJ2-1; D assignment may be TRBD1 or TRBD2 (6 bases each). V lost 3 bases and J 7 bases, leaving 14 bases between the germline ends. This CDR3 has 14 residues. Germline V gives CDR1 SGHRS, CDR2 YFSETQ. The CDR3 sequence: CASSWGATRNEQFF. For the CDR3, the DNA is TGCGCCAGCAGCTGGGGGGCAACCAGAAATGAGCAGTTCTTC.

The chain employs TRBV9 and TRBJ2-5; 9 bases align to TRBD2. V shed 2 bases and J 5 bases; nucleotides not matched to a gene: 7. There are 15 residues in the CDR3. Germline assignment: CDR1 SGDLS and CDR2 YYNGEE. CDR3 bases: TGTGCCAGCAGCGTGCAAGCGGGGGGTCGGGAGACCCAGTACTTC. Amino acid sequence: CASSVQAGGRETQYF.

The table lists this clonotype with a few counts. The V call is TRBV9, the J call TRBJ2-7, with D unclear. V dropped 0 bases and J dropped 7 bases, with 11 bases sitting between them. Germline CDR1 reads SGDLS; CDR2 reads YYNGEE. The CDR3 loop spans 13 amino acids. CDR3 amino acids: CASSVAVVGEQYF. CDR3 sequence (DNA): TGTGCCAGCAGCGTAGCGGTGGTTGGGGAGCAGTACTTC.

This clonotype was seen a handful of times. This may be a read error, as it is one base from a much larger clone. The chain employs TRBV5-1 and TRBJ2-7; D is perhaps TRBD1 or TRBD2 (5 bases each). The V end was cut by 4 bases, the J end by 6 bases, with 14 bases between. The germline V gene has CDR1 SGHRS and CDR2 YFSETQ. The CDR3 runs to 13 residues. CDR3 in amino acids: CASSPRDGSEQYF. CDR3 DNA sequence: TGCGCCAGCAGCCCCCGGGACGGCAGCGAGCAGTACTTC.

The rearrangement uses TRBV11-3 and TRBJ2-1, with a possible D match to TRBD1 (6 bases). Trimming left V 0 bases short and J 8 bases short, with 14 bases between. CDR1 SGHNT and CDR2 YENEEA come from the germline V gene. The CDR3 has 15 residues. The CDR3 DNA sequence: TGTGCCAGCAGCTTAGATCAGGCCAGGGGAGATGAGCAGTTCTTC. This encodes CASSLDQARGDEQFF.

The chain carries TRBV5-6 and TRBJ1-5; 10 bases are shared with TRBD1. The CDR3 is made up of 15 amino acids. J gave up 11 bases and V 0 bases, and 8 bases lay outside the gene matches. CDR1 and CDR2 from the germline V gene are SGHDT and YYEEEE. Here the CDR3 reads CASSLGQGASETQHF. CDR3 in DNA: TGTGCCAGCAGCTTGGGACAGGGGGCATCGGAGACCCAGCATTTT.

V and J are TRBV2 and TRBJ1-6; TRBD1 agrees at 11 bases. This CDR3 is 14 amino acids long. From germline, CDR1 is SNHLY and CDR2 FYNNEI. V trimming: 5 bases; J trimming: 11 bases; junction bases outside the gene matches: 5. CDR3 loop: CASSIGQGATPLHF. The CDR3 coding sequence is TGTGCCAGCAGTATCGGACAGGGGGCTACACCCCTCCACTTT.

This clonotype was recorded at least ten times. The chain couples TRBV20-1 to TRBJ1-1; D unresolved. CDR3 length: 15 amino acids. The germline V and J ends were trimmed by 0 bases and 1 base, with 12 bases remaining between them. The germline V gene has CDR1 DFQATT and CDR2 SNEGSKA (reference sequence). CDR3 sequence: CSAREYGRANTEAFF. DNA of the CDR3: TGCAGTGCTAGAGAGTATGGACGGGCGAACACTGAAGCTTTCTTT.

The chain combines TRBV25-1 with TRBJ2-7, with a tentative D call TRBD2 (6 bases). Trimming left V 2 bases short and J 0 bases short, with 17 bases between. The CDR3 consists of 17 residues. Germline V gives CDR1 MGHDK, CDR2 SYGVNS. In DNA, the CDR3 is TGTGCCAGCAGTGAAGGGGTGGCGGGGTGGACCTCCTACGAGCAGTACTTC. This gives the protein CASSEGVAGWTSYEQYF.

This clonotype was recorded a few times. Mismatch with germline at one junction end may stem from a read error. This rearrangement joins TRBV6-2 or TRBV6-3 to TRBJ2-6, with a possible D match to TRBD1 (5 bases). Germline CDR1 MNHEY, CDR2 SVGEGT. The CDR3 runs 15 residues. The CDR3 DNA reads TGTGCCATCAGTTACAGGCTCTCTGGGGCCAACGCCCTGACTTTC. Encoded protein: CAISYRLSGANALTF.

This chain uses TRBV2 with TRBJ2-3, with D possibly TRBD2 on 5 matching bases. Germline CDR1 SNHLY, CDR2 FYNNEI. The CDR3 is made up of 14 amino acids. Trimming cost V 6 bases and J 2 bases, with 12 bases left between them. DNA of the CDR3: TGTGCCAGCAGGTTACGGGAAGTCACAGATACGCAGTATTTT. It specifies CASRLREVTDTQYF.